Below, 30 T cell receptor beta chains from the same sample are listed, as sequenced in a study of blood T cell repertoires in COVID-19. Assay used: immunoSEQ multiplex PCR; TCRdb lists only in-frame clones, some missing. This table holds approximately 70,000 clones, about 70% found once. The source material was peripheral blood. Receptors originate from a woman aged 70-85 years with acute or convalescent COVID-19.

This chain uses TRBV7-8 with TRBJ2-5, with a tentative D call TRBD2 (7 bases). The germline V gene has CDR1 SGHVS and CDR2 FQNEAQ. V lost 4 bases to trimming and J lost 5 bases, with 14 bases between them. This CDR3 is 14 amino acids long. CDR3 sequence: CASSWGGAPETQYF. The DNA of the CDR3 is TGTGCCAGCAGCTGGGGGGGGGCCCCTGAGACCCAGTACTTC.

This clone occurred a few times. DNA of the CDR3: TGCGCCAGCAGCACTAGTAAGAGCACCTACGAGCAGTACTTC. Amino acids: CASSTSKSTYEQYF. The chain is built from TRBV5-1 and TRBJ2-7; the D gene is possibly TRBD2 (5 bases). V lost 4 bases and J 2 bases, leaving 13 bases between the germline ends. The CDR3 is 14 amino acids. Germline V CDR1 and CDR2: SGHRS, YFSETQ.

This clone turned up a few times. The V call is TRBV6-2 or TRBV6-3, the J call TRBJ2-5, with D hard to call. V was pared by 5 bases and J by 7 bases, with 14 bases between. This CDR3 comprises 13 residues. The germline V gene has CDR1 MNHEY and CDR2 SVGEGT. DNA of the CDR3: TGTGCCAGCAGTCCACTTTTATTGTCGACCCAGTACTTC. It is translated as CASSPLLLSTQYF.

The V and J genes are TRBV6-5 and TRBJ1-2; a possible D gene is TRBD1 (5 bases). The CDR3 consists of 13 residues. Deletions cut 11 bases from V and 4 bases from J, with 17 bases between. CDR1 is MNHEY and CDR2 is SVGAGI in the germline V gene. CDR3: CASHRGGGYGYTF. As DNA, the CDR3 is TGTGCCTCCCATCGCGGGGGTGGCTATGGCTACACCTTC.

V gene TRBV6-4 combines with J gene TRBJ1-6; unclear D gene. Germline lookup yields CDR1 MRHNA and CDR2 SNTAGT. The CDR3 spans 15 residues. V lost 5 bases, J lost 10 bases, and 18 bases lay in between. DNA of the CDR3: TGTGCCAGCAGTCTGCGCGGCGGAGAAGTCTCACCCCTCCACTTT. This encodes CASSLRGGEVSPLHF.

This clone was seen a few times. V usage is TRBV5-6 and J usage is TRBJ1-2; TRBD1 matches at 8 bases. This CDR3 is built from 14 residues. With V trimmed by 4 bases and J by 7 bases, 9 bases remained unmatched. Germline CDR1 reads SGHDT; CDR2 reads YYEEEE. This chain's CDR3 is CASSTGQGDGGYTF. CDR3 nucleotides: TGTGCCAGCAGCACCGGACAGGGTGACGGTGGCTACACCTTC.

The chain carries TRBV6-5 and TRBJ1-4; 7 bases fit TRBD1. This CDR3 has 14 amino acids. J lost 5 bases, V lost 6 bases, and 6 bases had no gene match. Germline-derived CDR1 and CDR2 are MNHEY and SVGAGI. The CDR3 here is CASRGTVRNEKLFF. CDR3 in DNA: TGTGCCAGCAGGGGGACAGTGCGGAATGAAAAACTGTTTTTT.

The rearrangement joins TRBV19 to TRBJ2-1, with 7 positions matching TRBD2. This CDR3 contains 14 residues. V shed 5 bases and J 6 bases; nucleotides not matched to a gene: 7. The germline gives CDR1 LNHDA, CDR2 SQIVND (reference sequence). CDR3 bases: TGTGCCAGTAGTCTTAGCGGGTTTCCCAATGAGCAGTTCTTC. It is translated as CASSLSGFPNEQFF.

The rearrangement links TRBV14 to TRBJ2-1, with TRBD2 matching over 8 bases. J lost 8 bases, V lost 0 bases, and 18 bases had no gene match. Germline CDR1 is SGHDN and CDR2 is FVKESK. The CDR3 spans 19 residues. The CDR3 sequence: CASSQDLLSGAGAWDEQFF. The CDR3 nucleotides read TGTGCCAGCAGCCAAGATCTTTTGTCGGGAGCGGGGGCCTGGGATGAGCAGTTCTTC.

Here the CDR3 DNA reads TGTGCCAGCTCACGGACTAGCGGGGGAGATACGCAGTATTTT. It yields the protein CASSRTSGGDTQYF. The chain employs TRBV18 and TRBJ2-3, with TRBD2 identical over 13 bases. Per germline, CDR1 KGHSH and CDR2 LQKENI. The CDR3 length is 14 residues. V trimming: 4 bases; J trimming: 5 bases; junction bases outside the gene matches: 0.

This rearrangement joins TRBV7-3 to TRBJ1-1; D is ambiguous. Germline V gene data show CDR1 as SGHTA and CDR2 as FQGTGA. Trimming removed 5 bases at V and 3 bases at J, with 10 bases between. The CDR3 sequence is 13 residues long. The CDR3 region is CASSPLAYTEAFF. The CDR3 nucleotides are TGTGCCAGCAGCCCCCTAGCCTACACTGAAGCTTTCTTT.

This clone has ten or more counts. The V and J genes are TRBV11-2 and TRBJ1-5; D possibly corresponds to TRBD1 (6 bases). Germline V lookup: CDR1 SGHAT, CDR2 FQNNGV. The CDR3 runs 15 residues. Trimming left V 0 bases short and J 4 bases short, with 10 bases between. In nucleotides, the CDR3 is TGTGCCAGCAGCTTAGACAGGGGTGTAAATCAGCCCCAGCATTTT. It specifies CASSLDRGVNQPQHF.

This sequence joins TRBV5-1 and TRBJ2-3, with D perhaps matching TRBD2 (5 bases). The CDR3 length is 18 residues. V lost 4 bases and J 0 bases, leaving 21 bases between the germline ends. Germline V gene sequence: CDR1 SGHRS, CDR2 YFSETQ. The CDR3 loop is CASSPTTRSGSSTDTQYF. CDR3 nucleotide sequence: TGCGCCAGCAGCCCCACTACAAGGAGCGGTTCTAGCACAGATACGCAGTATTTT.

The V call is TRBV30, the J call TRBJ2-5, with 9 bases fitting TRBD2. Germline CDR1 and CDR2: GTSNPN and SVGIG (reference sequence). With 0 bases clipped from V and 5 bases from J, the junction kept 7 bases outside the gene matches. The CDR3 has 15 residues. DNA for the CDR3: TGTGCCTGGAGTGTACGCGGGAGGGCCCGCGAGACCCAGTACTTC. Protein sequence: CAWSVRGRARETQYF.

The rearrangement joins TRBV7-3 to TRBJ2-3; 9 nucleotides match TRBD1. CDR3 length: 16 residues. Trimming removed 6 bases from V and 0 bases from J; junction bases left unmatched: 7. CDR1 and CDR2 (germline): SGHTA, FQGTGA. The CDR3 loop reads CASSGQGISSTDTQYF. Written as DNA, the CDR3 is TGTGCCAGCAGTGGACAGGGGATATCTAGCACAGATACGCAGTATTTT.

The rearrangement uses TRBV9 and TRBJ2-3, with 8 bases aligning to TRBD2. This CDR3 region has 15 residues. Trimming removed 2 bases from V and 0 bases from J; junction bases left unmatched: 2. The germline V gene has CDR1 SGDLS and CDR2 YYNGEE. The CDR3 spells CASSVGLASTDTQYF. The CDR3 DNA reads TGTGCCAGCAGCGTCGGACTAGCTAGCACAGATACGCAGTATTTT.

This clone was detected only a few times. The chain is built from TRBV9 and TRBJ1-1; D is unclear. The CDR3 spans 14 residues. Trimming took off 6 bases at V and 1 base at J, with 13 bases between the two ends. Germline lookup yields CDR1 SGDLS and CDR2 YYNGEE. In DNA form, the CDR3 reads TGTGCCAGCACCGCCGGGTTTCGGAACACTGAAGCTTTCTTT. Translation gives CASTAGFRNTEAFF.

Many counts were recorded for this clone. CDR3: CASTGGLFSEAFF. The CDR3 DNA follows: TGTGCCAGTACAGGGGGTTTATTTTCTGAAGCTTTCTTT. The chain carries TRBV19 and TRBJ1-1; 7 bases are shared with TRBD1. The CDR3 runs to 13 residues. Looked up from germline, CDR1 is LNHDA and CDR2 is SQIVND (reference sequence). Trimming took 7 bases from V and 6 from J; bases not matched to a gene: 8.

V and J are TRBV28 and TRBJ2-1, with a tentative D call TRBD2 (5 bases). Trimming removed 5 bases at V and 7 bases at J, with 9 bases between. Looked up from germline, CDR1 is MDHEN and CDR2 is SYDVKM. The CDR3 is made up of 12 amino acids. In DNA form, the CDR3 reads TGTGCCAGCAGTCTCGGGGAGAATGAGCAGTTCTTC. This encodes CASSLGENEQFF.

This clone was seen a few times. V and J are TRBV7-2 and TRBJ1-2; perhaps TRBD1 as D (5 bases). Germline lookup yields CDR1 SGHTA and CDR2 FQGNSA. The CDR3 length is 15 residues. V dropped 5 bases and J dropped 2 bases, with 15 bases sitting between them. CDR3 nucleotides: TGTGCCAGCAGCAACACAGGCGCTCAAAACTATGGCTACACCTTC. As protein: CASSNTGAQNYGYTF.

The rearrangement joins TRBV6-5 to TRBJ2-6, with TRBD2 matching 7 bases. Per germline, CDR1 MNHEY and CDR2 SVGAGI. Trimming at V came to 6 bases and at J to 3 bases, leaving 2 bases not matched to a gene. The length of the CDR3 is 14 residues. CDR3 region: CASSRGVGANVLTF. The DNA for the CDR3 is TGTGCCAGCAGCCGGGGGGTTGGGGCCAACGTCCTGACTTTC.

CDR3 nucleotide sequence: TGTGCCAGCAGCCAGATAGATACTGGAAACACCATATATTTT. Residues: CASSQIDTGNTIYF. The V gene is TRBV3-1 (or the pseudogene TRBV3-2), the J gene TRBJ1-3, with D unresolved. Germline V gives CDR1 LGHDT, CDR2 YNNKEL (reference sequence). V dropped 3 bases and J dropped 2 bases, with 8 bases sitting between them. This CDR3 spans 14 amino acids.

CDR3 sequence: CASSQSASSYEQYF. The CDR3 DNA sequence: TGTGCCAGCAGCCAGTCTGCTAGCTCCTACGAGCAGTACTTC. V gene TRBV3-1 (or the pseudogene TRBV3-2) combines with J gene TRBJ2-7; no definite D call. V gave up 3 bases and J gave up 0 bases, with 9 bases separating them. The CDR3 totals 14 residues. The germline CDR1 and CDR2 sequences are LGHDT and YNNKEL (reference sequence).

This clone was observed a handful of times. The chain employs TRBV14 and TRBJ1-1; D gene uncertain. This CDR3 has 16 residues. Germline V gene lookup returns CDR1 SGHDN and CDR2 FVKESK. V lost 3 bases to trimming and J lost 1 base, with 15 bases between them. The CDR3 DNA reads as TGTGCCAGCAGCCAGTGGCGGGGAGGTTCGAACACTGAAGCTTTCTTT. Translated, it gives CASSQWRGGSNTEAFF.

The chain links TRBV29-1 to TRBJ1-1; no definite D call. The CDR3 has 13 residues. V lost 0 bases, J lost 1 base, and 6 bases lay in between. Germline lookup yields CDR1 SQVTM and CDR2 ANQGSEA. The CDR3 coding sequence is TGCAGCGTTGAAGAGGCCCGGAACACTGAAGCTTTCTTT. Translating it yields CSVEEARNTEAFF.

The rearrangement joins TRBV3-1 (or the pseudogene TRBV3-2) to TRBJ1-3, with TRBD1 matching over 9 bases. Looked up from germline, CDR1 is LGHDT and CDR2 is YNNKEL (reference sequence). The CDR3 is 15 residues long. The V segment lost 5 bases and the J segment 4 bases; nucleotides outside the gene matches: 6. This CDR3 reads CASSSGQGFGNTIYF. The CDR3 coding sequence is TGTGCCAGCAGCTCGGGACAGGGTTTCGGAAACACCATATATTTT.

The V and J genes are TRBV19 and TRBJ2-1, with 14 positions matching TRBD2. The length of the CDR3 is 17 residues. The trim removed 4 bases at V and 7 bases at J, leaving 9 bases unmatched. Germline V lookup: CDR1 LNHDA, CDR2 SQIVND (reference sequence). This chain's CDR3 is CASSTGTSGSGVNEQFF. The CDR3 DNA is TGTGCCAGTAGTACCGGGACTAGCGGGAGCGGCGTGAATGAGCAGTTCTTC.

The chain uses TRBV29-1 and TRBJ2-3; D not resolved. Trimming removed 1 base from V and 1 base from J, with 3 bases in between. In germline, CDR1 is SQVTM, CDR2 ANQGSEA. CDR3 length: 12 amino acids. Here the CDR3 DNA reads TGCAGCGTTGAAGCTGGCACAGATACGCAGTATTTT. Translated, it gives CSVEAGTDTQYF.

The chain employs TRBV11-2 and TRBJ2-3, with D maybe TRBD1 (5 bases). There are 14 residues in the CDR3. V gave up 0 bases and J gave up 1 base, with 5 bases separating them. The germline gives CDR1 SGHAT, CDR2 FQNNGV. The DNA of the CDR3 is TGTGCCAGCAGCTTAGACAGGGGCACAGATACGCAGTATTTT. This gives the protein CASSLDRGTDTQYF.

This rearrangement joins TRBV10-2 to TRBJ2-2, with TRBD1 as a possible D gene (8 bases). The CDR3 extends over 14 amino acids. The V end lost 3 bases, the J end lost 7 bases, and 12 bases lay between the germline ends. Germline lookup yields CDR1 WSHSY and CDR2 SAAADI. The CDR3 is CASSETGGVGELFF. Here the CDR3 DNA reads TGCGCCAGCAGTGAAACAGGGGGGGTCGGGGAGCTGTTTTTT.